This section outlines one TCR beta chain sequence together with its context. The antigen is unknown. The data originate from a study of human thymus T cells. General observations from the study: Related reports documented highly overlapping thymic repertoires among unrelated individuals. Usage of V and J genes appeared biased in thymic and blood repertoires.

From resections taken during corrective heart surgery, the thymus tissue was obtained. The donors were infants in Finland with congenital heart defects, otherwise immunologically healthy. CDR1 and CDR2 from the germline V gene are GTSNPN and SVGIG (reference sequence). CDR3 length: 12 amino acids. With 4 bases clipped from V and 9 bases from J, the junction kept 4 bases outside the gene matches. Method: immunoSEQ multiplex PCR; TCRdb's copy keeps in-frame clones and lacks some. The repertoire consists of approximately 71,000 clones, with 85% to 95% occurring once and the leading ten covering 0.03% to 0.035%.

Material: thymus tissue. The TCR sequence derives from a girl younger than two with a congenital heart defect but otherwise immunologically healthy. The V and J genes are TRBV30 and TRBJ2-1; 9 nucleotides agree with TRBD2. The CDR3 reads CAWIPREGEQFF. CDR3 nucleotide sequence: TGTGCCTGGATTCCGCGGGAGGGTGAGCAGTTCTTC.